This TCR beta chain came from a study of T-cell reconstitution after alpha-beta-depleted transplantation in children. The CDR3 sequence is 18 residues long. V lost 6 bases to trimming and J lost 0 bases, with 21 bases between them. The germline V gene encodes CDR1 SGHAT and CDR2 FQNNGV. Preparation of the TCRbeta library used unique molecular identifiers. TCRdb redid the calling of the PCR reads with MiXCR, one entry per CDR3 protein. The table records about 77,000 distinct CDR3 sequences, around a sixth of them present only once. Sequencing was performed on PBMCs, mostly from graft donor cells, taken 360 days after TCRalphabeta/CD19-depleted stem cell transplant. V gene TRBV11-2 combines with J gene TRBJ2-1; a possible D gene is TRBD2 (6 bases). The sequence was obtained from a male patient under 10 years old who had a stem cell transplant for acute lymphoblastic leukemia, so the T cells may come from the graft donor. This CDR3 is CASRLLPRRRDSYNEQFF. CDR3 bases: TGTGCCAGCAGACTTCTCCCACGTCGGAGGGACTCCTACAATGAGCAGTTCTTC. The full variable domain, completed using reference TRBV11-2 and TRBJ2-1, is EAGVAQSPRYKIIEKRQSVAFWCNPISGHATLYWYQQILGQGPKLLIQFQNNGVVDDSQLPKDRFSAERLKGVDSTLKIQPAKLEDSAVYLCASRLLPRRRDSYNEQFFGPGTRLTVL.